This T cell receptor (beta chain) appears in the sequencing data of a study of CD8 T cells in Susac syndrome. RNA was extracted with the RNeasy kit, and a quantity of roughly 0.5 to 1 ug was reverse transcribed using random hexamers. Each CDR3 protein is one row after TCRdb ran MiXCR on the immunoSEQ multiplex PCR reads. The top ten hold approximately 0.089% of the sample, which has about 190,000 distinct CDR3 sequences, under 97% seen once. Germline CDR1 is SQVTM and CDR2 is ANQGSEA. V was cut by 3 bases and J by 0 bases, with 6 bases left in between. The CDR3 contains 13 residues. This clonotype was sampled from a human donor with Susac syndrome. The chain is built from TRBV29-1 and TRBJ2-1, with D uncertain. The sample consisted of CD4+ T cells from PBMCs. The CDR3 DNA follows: TGCAGCGTTGAGGAATCCTCCTACAATGAGCAGTTCTTC. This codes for CSVEESSYNEQFF.